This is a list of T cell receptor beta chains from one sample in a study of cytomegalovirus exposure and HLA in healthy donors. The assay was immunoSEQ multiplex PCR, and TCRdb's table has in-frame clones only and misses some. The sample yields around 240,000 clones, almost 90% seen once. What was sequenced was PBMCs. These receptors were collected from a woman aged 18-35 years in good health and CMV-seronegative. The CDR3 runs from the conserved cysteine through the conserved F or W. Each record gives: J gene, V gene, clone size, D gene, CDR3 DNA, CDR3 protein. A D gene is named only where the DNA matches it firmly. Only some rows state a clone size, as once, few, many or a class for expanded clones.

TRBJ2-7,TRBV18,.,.,TGTGCCAGCTCACCACCGTCAGGCTACGAGCAGTACTTC,CASSPPSGYEQYF
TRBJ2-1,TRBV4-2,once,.,TGTGCCAGCAGCCTCACTGACAGCGGGCCAGACAATGAGCAGTTCTTC,CASSLTDSGPDNEQFF
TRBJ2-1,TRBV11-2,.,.,TGTGCCAGCAGGTCAGGGTTTAGCAATGAGCAGTTCTTC,CASRSGFSNEQFF
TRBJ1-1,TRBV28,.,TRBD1,TGTGCCAGCAGTTACCCCCGGGACAGGGGATTTGTGACTGAAGCTTTCTTT,CASSYPRDRGFVTEAFF
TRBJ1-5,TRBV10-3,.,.,TGTGCCATCAGTGACCAGGGGAATCAGCCCCAGCATTTT,CAISDQGNQPQHF
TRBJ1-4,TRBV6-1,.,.,TGTGCCAGCAGTGCCGAACGGACAGTTAATGAAAAACTGTTTTTT,CASSAERTVNEKLFF
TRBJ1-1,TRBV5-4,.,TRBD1,TGTGCCAGCAGCCCGGGATTGACAGGGGGTTTTAACACTGAAGCTTTCTTT,CASSPGLTGGFNTEAFF
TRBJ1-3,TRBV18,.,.,TGTGCCAGCTCACCATCAGGGCAAGGAAACACCATATATTTT,CASSPSGQGNTIYF
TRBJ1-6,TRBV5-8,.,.,TGTGCCAGCAGCTCGCCCCAGGGGTTGGATTCACCCCTCCACTTT,CASSSPQGLDSPLHF
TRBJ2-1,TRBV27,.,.,TGTGCCAGCAGTTTATTGGGCAGCAATGAGCAGTTCTTC,CASSLLGSNEQFF
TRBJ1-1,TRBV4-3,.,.,TGCGCCAGCAGCCAAGTGTCGGCGGGAAACACTGAAGCTTTCTTT,CASSQVSAGNTEAFF
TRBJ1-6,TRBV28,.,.,TGTGCCAGCAGTTTACCCCACCCCTCGGGTTCACCCCTCCACTTT,CASSLPHPSGSPLHF
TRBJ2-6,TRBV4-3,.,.,TGCGCCAGCAGCCAAGATACGGGATCTGGGGCCAACGTCCTGACTTTC,CASSQDTGSGANVLTF
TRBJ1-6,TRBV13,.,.,TGTGCCAGCAGCTTAGGTTCCGGGAACAATTCACCCCTCCACTTT,CASSLGSGNNSPLHF
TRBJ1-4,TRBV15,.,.,TGTGCCACCAGCAGAGATCAGGGAAATGAAAAACTGTTTTTT,CATSRDQGNEKLFF
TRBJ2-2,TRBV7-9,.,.,TGTGCCAGCAGCTTTTCTTTAAATACGAACACCGGGGAGCTGTTTTTT,CASSFSLNTNTGELFF
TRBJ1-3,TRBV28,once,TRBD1,TGTGCCAGCAGTACCCACGGACAGGTCAGGAACACCATATATTTT,CASSTHGQVRNTIYF
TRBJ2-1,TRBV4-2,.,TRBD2,TGTGCCAGCAGCCAAGATAGGTTTTGGTCTAGCGGGCCACCGGGCAGGAATGAGCAGTTCTTC,CASSQDRFWSSGPPGRNEQFF
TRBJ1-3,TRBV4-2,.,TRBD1,TGTGCCAGCAGCCACGACAGGGGTGGAAACACCATATATTTT,CASSHDRGGNTIYF
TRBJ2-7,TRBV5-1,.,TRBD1,TGCGCCAGCAGCTCCGACAGGGGACTCTACGAGCAGTACTTC,CASSSDRGLYEQYF
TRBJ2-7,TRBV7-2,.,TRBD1,TGTGCCAGCAGCTTAGTCGGGGACAGGCGATCCTACGAGCAGTACTTC,CASSLVGDRRSYEQYF
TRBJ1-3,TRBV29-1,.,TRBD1,TGCAGCGCGCTGCAGGGGGCTGGAAACACCATATATTTT,CSALQGAGNTIYF
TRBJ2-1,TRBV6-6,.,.,TGTGCCAGCAGGGGAACACAGGGTTTGATTAACAATGAGCAGTTCTTC,CASRGTQGLINNEQFF
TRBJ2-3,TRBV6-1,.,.,TGTGCCAGCAGTGAGGGCCGGTCTGGGTTAGGCACAGATACGCAGTATTTT,CASSEGRSGLGTDTQYF
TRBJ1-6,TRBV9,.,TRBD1,TGTGCCAGCGGTTCTCCCGGGACAGGGGCTACACCCCTCCACTTT,CASGSPGTGATPLHF
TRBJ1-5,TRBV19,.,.,TGTGCCAGTAGCCCCCAGGGTAGCAATCAGCCCCAGCATTTT,CASSPQGSNQPQHF
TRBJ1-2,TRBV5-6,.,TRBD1,TGTGCCAGCAGCCCTAGACAGGGTGTAAGCTATGGCTACACCTTC,CASSPRQGVSYGYTF
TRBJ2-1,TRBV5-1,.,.,TGCGCCAGCAGCTTGGCCGGAGGGGGCGAATTTCAGTTCTTC,CASSLAGGGEFQFF
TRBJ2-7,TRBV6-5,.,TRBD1,TGTGCCAGCAGTTACTCAGGGACAGGGCGCTACGAGCAGTACTTC,CASSYSGTGRYEQYF
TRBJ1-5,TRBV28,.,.,TGTGCCAGCCGTCCCGCCCGGGCGGGTCAGCCCCAGCATTTT,CASRPARAGQPQHF
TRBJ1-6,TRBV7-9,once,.,TGTGCCAGCAGCTTATTCGGGGAAGGCTCACCCCTCCACTTT,CASSLFGEGSPLHF
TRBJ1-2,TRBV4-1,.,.,TGCGCCAGCAGCCAAGGCAGTTCTCGACTAGACTATGGCTACACCTTC,CASSQGSSRLDYGYTF
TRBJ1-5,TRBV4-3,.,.,TGCGCCAGCAGCCAAGACGGGGGAAACAATCAGCCCCAGCATTTT,CASSQDGGNNQPQHF
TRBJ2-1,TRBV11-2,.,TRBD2,TGTGCCAGCAGCTATAACTTGATCCTGCAGCGGGGGCAGTTCTTC,CASSYNLILQRGQFF
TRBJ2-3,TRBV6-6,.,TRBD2,TGTGCCAGCAGTTCCCGTGGAGCGGGGCACACAGATACGCAGTATTTT,CASSSRGAGHTDTQYF
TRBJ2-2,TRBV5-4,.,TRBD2,TGTGCCAGCAGCCCTCTACTAGCGGGGGCCGCCACCGGGGAGCTGTTTTTT,CASSPLLAGAATGELFF
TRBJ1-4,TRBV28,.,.,TGTGCCAGCAGTTTTACTCTAAATAATGAAAAACTGTTTTTT,CASSFTLNNEKLFF
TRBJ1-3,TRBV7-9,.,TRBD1,TGTGCCAGCAGCGGCAGACAGGGGGCTAACACCATATATTTT,CASSGRQGANTIYF
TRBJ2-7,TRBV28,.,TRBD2,TGTGCCAGCAGTTCCGGGGTAGCGGGGGGATACGAGCAGTACTTC,CASSSGVAGGYEQYF
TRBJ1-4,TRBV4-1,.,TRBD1,TGCGCCAGCAGCCAAACATCCGGGACAGGTCGGACTAATGAAAAACTGTTTTTT,CASSQTSGTGRTNEKLFF
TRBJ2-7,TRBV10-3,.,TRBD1,TGTGCCATCAGTGAGTTGGGACAGGCGACCTACGAGCAGTACTTC,CAISELGQATYEQYF
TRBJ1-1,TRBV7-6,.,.,TGTGCCAGCAGCCCCGGCGGGGCTTGGGGAACTGAAGCTTTCTTT,CASSPGGAWGTEAFF